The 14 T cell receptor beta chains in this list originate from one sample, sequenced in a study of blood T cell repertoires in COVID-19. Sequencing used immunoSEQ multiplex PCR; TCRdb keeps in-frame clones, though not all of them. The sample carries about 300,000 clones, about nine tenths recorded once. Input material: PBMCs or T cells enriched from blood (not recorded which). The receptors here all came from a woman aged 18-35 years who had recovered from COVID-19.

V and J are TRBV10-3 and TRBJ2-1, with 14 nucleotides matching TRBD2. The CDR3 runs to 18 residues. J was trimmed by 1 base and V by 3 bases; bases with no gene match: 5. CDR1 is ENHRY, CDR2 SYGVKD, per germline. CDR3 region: CAISDTGLAGVSYNEQFF. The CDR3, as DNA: TGTGCCATCAGTGACACGGGACTAGCGGGAGTGTCCTACAATGAGCAGTTCTTC.

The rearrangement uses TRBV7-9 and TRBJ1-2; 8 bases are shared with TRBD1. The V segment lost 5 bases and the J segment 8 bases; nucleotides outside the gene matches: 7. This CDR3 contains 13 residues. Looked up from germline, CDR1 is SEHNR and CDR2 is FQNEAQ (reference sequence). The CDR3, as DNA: TGTGCCAGCAGCCCTAGGACAGGGAACGGCTACACCTTC. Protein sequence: CASSPRTGNGYTF.

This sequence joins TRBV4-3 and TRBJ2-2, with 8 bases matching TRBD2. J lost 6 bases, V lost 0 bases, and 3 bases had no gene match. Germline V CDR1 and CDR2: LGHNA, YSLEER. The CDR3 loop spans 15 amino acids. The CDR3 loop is CASSQDGLAAGELFF. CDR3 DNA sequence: TGCGCCAGCAGCCAAGATGGACTAGCTGCCGGGGAGCTGTTTTTT.

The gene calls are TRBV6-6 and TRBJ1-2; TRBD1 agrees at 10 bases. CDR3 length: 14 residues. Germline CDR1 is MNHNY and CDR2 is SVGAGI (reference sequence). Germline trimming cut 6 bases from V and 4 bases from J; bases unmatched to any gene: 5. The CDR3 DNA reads TGTGCCAGCAGGCGGGACAGGGGAACCTATGGCTACACCTTC. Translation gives CASRRDRGTYGYTF.

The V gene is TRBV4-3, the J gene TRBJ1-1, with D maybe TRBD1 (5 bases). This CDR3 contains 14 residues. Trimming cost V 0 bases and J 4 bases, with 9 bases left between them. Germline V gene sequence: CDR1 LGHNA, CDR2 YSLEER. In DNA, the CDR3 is TGCGCCAGCAGCCAAGAGCCGGGGGGCACTGAAGCTTTCTTT. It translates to CASSQEPGGTEAFF.

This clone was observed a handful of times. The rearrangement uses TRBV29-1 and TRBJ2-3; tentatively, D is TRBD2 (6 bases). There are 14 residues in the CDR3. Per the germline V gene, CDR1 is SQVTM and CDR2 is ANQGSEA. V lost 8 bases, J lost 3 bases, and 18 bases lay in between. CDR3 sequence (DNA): TGCAGCTCATCTCTTAGCGGCACTACAGATACGCAGTATTTT. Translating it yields CSSSLSGTTDTQYF.

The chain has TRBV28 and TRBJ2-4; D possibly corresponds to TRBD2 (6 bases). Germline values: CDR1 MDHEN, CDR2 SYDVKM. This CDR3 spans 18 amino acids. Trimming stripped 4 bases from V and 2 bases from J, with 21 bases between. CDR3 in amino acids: CASSSSPGGGFPKNIQYF. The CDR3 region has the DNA TGTGCCAGCAGTTCTTCCCCAGGAGGAGGGTTTCCCAAAAACATTCAGTACTTC.

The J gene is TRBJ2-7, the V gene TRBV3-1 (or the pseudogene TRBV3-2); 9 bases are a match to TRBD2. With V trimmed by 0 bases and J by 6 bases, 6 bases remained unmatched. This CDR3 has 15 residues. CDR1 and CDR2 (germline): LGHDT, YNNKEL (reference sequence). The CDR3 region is CASSQEAGGQGEQYF. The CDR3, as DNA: TGTGCCAGCAGCCAAGAGGCGGGAGGGCAAGGCGAGCAGTACTTC.

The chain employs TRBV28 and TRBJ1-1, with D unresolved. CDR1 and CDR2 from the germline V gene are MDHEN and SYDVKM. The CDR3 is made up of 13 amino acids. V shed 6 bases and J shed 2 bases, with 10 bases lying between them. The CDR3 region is CASSWARNTEAFF. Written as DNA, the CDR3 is TGTGCCAGCAGCTGGGCCAGAAACACTGAAGCTTTCTTT.

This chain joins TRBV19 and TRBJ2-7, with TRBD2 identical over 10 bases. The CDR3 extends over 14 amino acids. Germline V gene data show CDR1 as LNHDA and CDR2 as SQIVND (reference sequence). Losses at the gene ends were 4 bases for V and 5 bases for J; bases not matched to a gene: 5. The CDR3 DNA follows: TGTGCCAGTAGTACGCTAGCGGGGGCCCACGAGCAGTACTTC. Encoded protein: CASSTLAGAHEQYF.

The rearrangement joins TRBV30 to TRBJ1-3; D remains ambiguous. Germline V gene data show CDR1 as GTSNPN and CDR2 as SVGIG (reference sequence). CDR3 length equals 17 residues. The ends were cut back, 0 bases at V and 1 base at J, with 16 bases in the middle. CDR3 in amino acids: CAWSVQLWFISGNTIYF. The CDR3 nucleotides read TGTGCCTGGAGTGTACAGTTATGGTTTATATCTGGAAACACCATATATTTT.

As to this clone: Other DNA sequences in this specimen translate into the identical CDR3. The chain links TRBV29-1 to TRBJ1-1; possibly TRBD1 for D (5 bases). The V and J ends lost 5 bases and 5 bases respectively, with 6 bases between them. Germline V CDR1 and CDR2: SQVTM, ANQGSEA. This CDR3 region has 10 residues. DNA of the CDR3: TGCAGCGTTCAGGGAACTGAAGCTTTCTTT. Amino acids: CSVQGTEAFF.

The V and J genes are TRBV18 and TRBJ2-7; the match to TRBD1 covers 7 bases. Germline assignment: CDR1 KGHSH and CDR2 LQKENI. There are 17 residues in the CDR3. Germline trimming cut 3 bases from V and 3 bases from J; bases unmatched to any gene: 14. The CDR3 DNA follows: TGTGCCAGCTCACCCCTCATTCCGAGACAGGGCGTCTACGAGCAGTACTTC. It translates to CASSPLIPRQGVYEQYF.

The CDR3 protein is CAWSVMRRTEAFF. CDR3 nucleotides: TGTGCCTGGAGTGTAATGCGGAGGACTGAAGCTTTCTTT. The genes are TRBV30 and TRBJ1-1; D ambiguous. The CDR3 has 13 residues. Germline V gene data show CDR1 as GTSNPN and CDR2 as SVGIG (reference sequence). Deletions cut 0 bases from V and 5 bases from J, with 10 bases between.